Below are 8 T cell receptor beta chains sequenced from a single sample in a study of blood T cell repertoires in COVID-19. The table came from immunoSEQ multiplex PCR; TCRdb's copy has only in-frame clones and leaves some out. The sample holds 200,000 to 250,000 clones, 87% seen once. The specimen sequenced was peripheral blood. The receptors originated from a man younger than 35 with active or convalescent COVID-19.

V is TRBV7-2 and J is TRBJ2-7; TRBD1 matches at 9 bases. The CDR3 loop spans 14 amino acids. Germline lookup yields CDR1 SGHTA and CDR2 FQGNSA. J was trimmed by 4 bases and V by 6 bases; bases with no gene match: 7. CDR3 residues: CASRRQGGVYEQYF. The CDR3 region has the DNA TGTGCCAGCAGGAGACAGGGGGGAGTGTACGAGCAGTACTTC.

On this clone itself: Germline and junction disagree at one end, which may indicate a read error. The V gene is TRBV11-2, the J gene TRBJ2-7, with 7 bases identical to TRBD2. The CDR3 sequence is 16 residues long. Per germline, CDR1 SGHAT and CDR2 FQNNGV. This chain's CDR3 is CASSLGSSGLAVPVNF. The CDR3 region has the DNA TGTGCCAGCAGCTTAGGGTCTAGCGGTCTAGCGGTCCCAGTCAACTTC. The full variable domain, with the rest looked up from reference TRBV11-2 and TRBJ2-7, is EAGVAQSPRYKIIEKRQSVAFWCNPISGHATLYWYQQILGQGPKLLIQFQNNGVVDDSQLPKDRFSAERLKGVDSTLKIQPAKLEDSAVYLCASSLGSSGLAVPVNFGPGTRLTVT.

This chain joins TRBV28 and TRBJ2-7; D might be TRBD1 (5 bases). The CDR3 spans 11 residues. Germline CDR1 and CDR2: MDHEN and SYDVKM. Trimming stripped 10 bases from V and 3 bases from J, with 10 bases between. The CDR3 coding sequence is TGTGCCACCTACGACAGCTACGAGCAGTACTTC. Protein sequence: CATYDSYEQYF.

This clone was detected once. This chain joins TRBV4-3 and TRBJ2-7, with a weak D call TRBD1 (5 bases). The CDR3 consists of 14 residues. Germline CDR1 and CDR2: LGHNA and YSLEER. Trimming took 0 bases from V and 6 from J, leaving 12 bases between them. CDR3 in DNA: TGCGCCAGCAGCCAAGATGAGGTAGGGGTCGAGCAGTACTTC. Amino acids: CASSQDEVGVEQYF.

This clone has just one count. The V call is TRBV3-1 (or the pseudogene TRBV3-2), the J call TRBJ2-7, with 8 bases matching TRBD1. The CDR3 sequence is 15 residues long. V trimming: 3 bases; J trimming: 4 bases; junction bases outside the gene matches: 8. Germline V gene sequence: CDR1 LGHDT, CDR2 YNNKEL (reference sequence). The DNA of the CDR3 is TGTGCCAGCAGCCACCCGACAGGGGTAGGTTACGAGCAGTACTTC. It yields the protein CASSHPTGVGYEQYF.

The genes are TRBV5-6 and TRBJ2-1; no clear D. In germline, CDR1 is SGHDT, CDR2 YYEEEE. V was trimmed by 4 bases and J by 4 bases, leaving 15 bases between them. The CDR3 has 15 amino acids. In DNA form, the CDR3 reads TGTGCCAGCAGCCCCGGTCCACTTCCATACAATGAGCAGTTCTTC. This codes for CASSPGPLPYNEQFF.

CDR3 nucleotide sequence: TGCAGCGTTGACGGGGATCCCAGCTATGGCTACACCTTC. This translates into CSVDGDPSYGYTF. This chain joins TRBV29-1 and TRBJ1-2; D call uncertain. The CDR3 contains 13 residues. V dropped 3 bases and J dropped 4 bases, with 12 bases sitting between them. CDR1 is SQVTM, CDR2 ANQGSEA, per germline. Full variable domain (outside the CDR3, taken from reference TRBV29-1 and TRBJ1-2): SAVISQKPSRDICQRGTSLTIQCQVDSQVTMMFWYRQQPGQSLTLIATANQGSEATYESGFVIDKFPISRPNLTFSTLTVSNMSPEDSSIYLCSVDGDPSYGYTFGSGTRLTVV.

The chain combines TRBV7-2 with TRBJ2-2, with TRBD2 matching over 7 bases. The CDR3 is 15 residues long. V was clipped by 6 bases and J by 0 bases; unmatched bases: 4. Per the germline V gene, CDR1 is SGHTA and CDR2 is FQGNSA. CDR3 nucleotides: TGTGCCAGCAGTCGTCTAGCGGCGAACACCGGGGAGCTGTTTTTT. Its translation is CASSRLAANTGELFF.